This TCR beta chain emerged from a study of molecular identifiers for immune sequencing clone quantification. Only a few counts were recorded for this clonotype. The CDR3 is 10 residues long. V lost 11 bases and J lost 3, with 8 bases in between. Germline loops: CDR1 MNHEY, CDR2 SVGEGT. Each CDR3 protein gets one entry after TCRdb re-called the PCR reads with MiXCR. The sample includes some 680,000 distinct CDR3 sequences, about 25% of them seen just once. The specimen was naive CD8+ T cells from blood, with Jurkat cell RNA spiked in. Documented subset: FACS-sorted CD8+CD4-CCR7+CD45RA+ naive T cells. This chain joins TRBV6-2 or TRBV6-3 and TRBJ2-7, with D uncertain. The origin of this receptor is a human donor in good health. Some libraries in this study had Jurkat cell RNA spiked in. The CDR3 DNA follows: TGTGCCTGCTCCGACTACGAGCAGTACTTC. It specifies CACSDYEQYF.